These 31 T cell receptor beta chains originate from one sample sequenced in a study of blood T cell repertoires in COVID-19. The method was immunoSEQ multiplex PCR; TCRdb's version includes in-frame clones alone and lacks a portion of them. The repertoire holds over 250,000 clones, with 91% as singletons. Sequenced: peripheral blood. The origin of the receptors is a woman aged 25 to 39 with COVID-19, enrolled during active disease.

V and J are TRBV6-5 and TRBJ1-1, with D possibly being TRBD1 (6 bases). V lost 7 bases and J 3 bases, leaving 12 bases between the germline ends. This CDR3 has 13 amino acids. The germline V gene encodes CDR1 MNHEY and CDR2 SVGAGI. Here the CDR3 DNA reads TGTGCCAGCAAGGATACAGGGCACACTGAAGCTTTCTTT. It encodes CASKDTGHTEAFF.

The rearrangement uses TRBV12-3 or TRBV12-4 and TRBJ1-5, with no clear D. V lost 6 bases and J 0 bases, leaving 6 bases between the germline ends. This CDR3 has 13 residues. In DNA, the CDR3 is TGTGCCAGCAGCGTAAATAGCAATCAGCCCCAGCATTTT. Its translation: CASSVNSNQPQHF.

The chain is built from TRBV7-2 and TRBJ2-6; D perhaps matches TRBD1 (5 bases). The V end was cut by 1 base, the J end by 2 bases, with 9 bases between. This CDR3 region has 16 residues. CDR1 SGHTA and CDR2 FQGNSA come from the germline V gene. The CDR3 here is CASSLEGAAGANVLTF. Here the CDR3 DNA reads TGTGCCAGCAGCTTAGAAGGGGCAGCTGGGGCCAACGTCCTGACTTTC.

The V call is TRBV7-9, the J call TRBJ2-3; a possible D gene is TRBD1 (5 bases). The CDR3 totals 15 residues. Trimming cost V 1 base and J 2 bases, with 10 bases left between them. Germline V CDR1 and CDR2: SEHNR, FQNEAQ (reference sequence). The CDR3 DNA reads as TGTGCCAGCAGCTTAGACCAGGGTCACACAGATACGCAGTATTTT. This gives the protein CASSLDQGHTDTQYF.

Concerning this clone: Other nucleotide sequences from this sample produce the same CDR3. This chain uses TRBV5-1 with TRBJ2-7; 11 positions agree with TRBD1. The CDR3 totals 13 residues. The ends lost 7 bases at V and 0 bases at J; junction bases unmatched: 0. Germline CDR1 is SGHRS and CDR2 is YFSETQ. The CDR3 here is CASGTGGSYEQYF. CDR3 DNA sequence: TGCGCCAGCGGGACAGGGGGCTCCTACGAGCAGTACTTC.

V usage is TRBV28 and J usage is TRBJ2-7, with 7 bases lining up with TRBD1. This CDR3 region has 16 residues. CDR1 is MDHEN and CDR2 is SYDVKM in the germline V gene. The junction had 13 bases not matched to a gene; V was cut back by 4 bases and J by 4 bases. CDR3 loop: CASSSNEGQRLYEQYF. CDR3 bases: TGTGCCAGCAGTTCGAACGAGGGACAGCGCTTATACGAGCAGTACTTC.

V and J are TRBV18 and TRBJ2-7; 9 bases fit TRBD2. CDR1 KGHSH and CDR2 LQKENI come from the germline V gene. J gave up 0 bases and V 5 bases, and 5 bases lay outside the gene matches. CDR3 length: 15 amino acids. The CDR3 DNA reads as TGTGCCAGCTCATCCGGACTAGCGTCCTCCTACGAGCAGTACTTC. This gives the protein CASSSGLASSYEQYF.

In this sample, this clone turned up once. The genes are TRBV5-1 and TRBJ2-7, with D hard to call. From germline, CDR1 is SGHRS and CDR2 YFSETQ. The CDR3 runs to 11 residues. V was cut by 4 bases and J by 3 bases, with 5 bases left in between. The CDR3 region is CASSSLYEQYF. The CDR3 region has the DNA TGCGCCAGCAGCAGCCTCTACGAGCAGTACTTC.

This clone showed up just a few times. The rearrangement links TRBV2 to TRBJ1-1, with a possible D match to TRBD1 (6 bases). The length of the CDR3 is 14 residues. With 3 bases removed from V and 5 bases from J, the gap between germline ends came to 13 bases. CDR1 is SNHLY and CDR2 is FYNNEI in the germline V gene. The CDR3 region has the DNA TGTGCCAGCAGTGAGACACCAGGGGTTACTGAAGCTTTCTTT. This codes for CASSETPGVTEAFF. Full variable domain (missing parts from reference TRBV2 and TRBJ1-1): EPEVTQTPSHQVTQMGQEVILRCVPISNHLYFYWYRQILGQKVEFLVSFYNNEISEKSEIFDDQFSVERPDGSNFTLKIRSTKLEDSAMYFCASSETPGVTEAFFGQGTRLTVV.

The CDR3 DNA is TGTGCCAGCAGTACATCGGGACAGGGCACTGAAGCTTTCTTT. Amino acids: CASSTSGQGTEAFF. The J gene is TRBJ1-1, the V gene TRBV2, with 9 bases that match TRBD1. The V gene's germline CDR1 is SNHLY and CDR2 FYNNEI. CDR3 length: 14 amino acids. V lost 5 bases, J lost 4 bases, and 5 bases stayed unmatched. Using reference TRBV2 and TRBJ1-1 for the parts outside the CDR3, the full variable domain is EPEVTQTPSHQVTQMGQEVILRCVPISNHLYFYWYRQILGQKVEFLVSFYNNEISEKSEIFDDQFSVERPDGSNFTLKIRSTKLEDSAMYFCASSTSGQGTEAFFGQGTRLTVV.

This chain's CDR3 is CASSRGPTYNEQFF. In nucleotides, the CDR3 is TGTGCCAGTAGTCGTGGGCCGACCTACAATGAGCAGTTCTTC. The chain employs TRBV19 and TRBJ2-1; D gene uncertain. Germline loops: CDR1 LNHDA, CDR2 SQIVND (reference sequence). Trimming stripped 5 bases from V and 2 bases from J, with 10 bases between. The CDR3 runs 14 residues.

As to this clone: One junction end does not reproduce the germline sequence, and a read error may be involved. CDR3 DNA: TGTGCCAGCAGCTCCCGGGACAGGGGGCGCGGGGCCGGGTTC. Translated, it gives CASSSRDRGRGAGF. The chain carries TRBV6-5 and TRBJ1-2, with 12 bases fitting TRBD1. This CDR3 has 14 amino acids. CDR1 MNHEY and CDR2 SVGAGI come from the germline V gene.

Turning to this clone: Other DNA sequences in this sample translate to the same CDR3. The chain has TRBV30 and TRBJ2-7, with D possibly matching TRBD1 (5 bases). There are 13 residues in the CDR3. Germline values: CDR1 GTSNPN, CDR2 SVGIG (reference sequence). V was clipped by 0 bases and J by 2 bases, with 8 bases between them. The CDR3 spells CAWSVGVAYEQYF. CDR3 coding DNA: TGTGCCTGGAGTGTAGGGGTTGCCTACGAGCAGTACTTC.

The chain employs TRBV12-3 or TRBV12-4 and TRBJ2-1, with TRBD1 identical over 8 bases. With 6 bases clipped from V and 10 bases from J, the junction kept 8 bases outside the gene matches. The CDR3 loop spans 13 amino acids. The CDR3 sequence is CASRLDRVREQFF. As DNA, the CDR3 is TGTGCCAGCAGATTGGACAGGGTGCGGGAGCAGTTCTTC.

The gene calls are TRBV28 and TRBJ2-4, with D hard to call. The CDR3 spans 15 residues. V lost 6 bases, J lost 0 bases, and 12 bases lay in between. Per germline, CDR1 MDHEN and CDR2 SYDVKM. DNA of the CDR3: TGTGCCAGCAGCCGGCGGATTCTAGCCAAAAACATTCAGTACTTC. Its translation: CASSRRILAKNIQYF.

This chain joins TRBV11-2 and TRBJ1-2; no reliable D call. Germline values: CDR1 SGHAT, CDR2 FQNNGV. Trimming stripped 0 bases from V and 7 bases from J, with 9 bases between. The CDR3 contains 13 residues. The CDR3: CASSLDSVSGYTF. Written as DNA, the CDR3 is TGTGCCAGCAGCTTAGATTCGGTCTCTGGCTACACCTTC.

V is TRBV28 and J is TRBJ1-4, with 7 nucleotides matching TRBD1. The germline V gene encodes CDR1 MDHEN and CDR2 SYDVKM. This CDR3 region has 15 residues. V was clipped by 5 bases and J by 6 bases; unmatched bases: 9. The CDR3 coding sequence is TGTGCCAGCAGTGATACGACAGGGTCGTATGAAAAACTGTTTTTT. This translates into CASSDTTGSYEKLFF.

The V gene is TRBV18, the J gene TRBJ2-2; D unresolved. CDR1 and CDR2 (germline): KGHSH, LQKENI. The germline V and J ends were trimmed by 6 bases and 4 bases, with 12 bases remaining between them. The length of the CDR3 is 14 residues. The CDR3 loop is CASSAAASTGELFF. DNA of the CDR3: TGTGCCAGCTCGGCCGCCGCCTCCACCGGGGAGCTGTTTTTT.

The V gene is TRBV5-5, the J gene TRBJ2-7, with TRBD1 matching 10 bases. Trimming at V came to 5 bases and at J to 5 bases, leaving 13 bases not matched to a gene. This CDR3 spans 16 amino acids. Germline CDR1 and CDR2: SGHKS and YYEKEE (reference sequence). The CDR3 loop reads CASSFSPGQGVNEQYF. The CDR3 DNA follows: TGTGCCAGCAGTTTCTCTCCCGGACAGGGGGTGAACGAGCAGTACTTC.

This chain joins TRBV7-8 and TRBJ1-1; no clear D gene. V lost 5 bases to trimming and J lost 1 base, with 14 bases between them. CDR1 is SGHVS, CDR2 FQNEAQ, per germline. This CDR3 is built from 15 residues. CDR3 nucleotides: TGTGCCAGCAGCCCAGATGAGGCTAGGAACACTGAAGCTTTCTTT. This codes for CASSPDEARNTEAFF.

This rearrangement joins TRBV24-1 to TRBJ2-7; 7 positions match TRBD2. The CDR3 contains 14 residues. Germline CDR1 and CDR2: KGHDR and SFDVKD. After removal of 3 bases from V and 0 bases from J, the junction contained 1 base not matched to a gene. The chain's CDR3 is CATSDGTTSYEQYF. CDR3 nucleotide sequence: TGTGCCACCAGTGATGGGACTACCTCCTACGAGCAGTACTTC.

J is TRBJ2-1 and V is TRBV19; 9 bases are shared with TRBD2. CDR1 is LNHDA and CDR2 is SQIVND in the germline V gene (reference sequence). The CDR3 totals 16 residues. V trimming: 1 base; J trimming: 9 bases; junction bases outside the gene matches: 10. The CDR3 DNA reads TGTGCCAGTAGTATAGTTAGCGGGAGATTGTTTGGTGAGCAGTTCTTC. Encoded protein: CASSIVSGRLFGEQFF.

The rearrangement joins TRBV3-1 (or the pseudogene TRBV3-2) to TRBJ1-5, with D possibly TRBD1 on 6 matching bases. V lost 6 bases, J lost 9 bases, and 18 bases lay in between. Germline lookup yields CDR1 LGHDT and CDR2 YNNKEL (reference sequence). The CDR3 length is 14 residues. CDR3 in amino acids: CASSLKGGVRPQHF. In DNA form, the CDR3 reads TGTGCCAGCAGTCTCAAGGGGGGGGTGCGGCCCCAGCATTTT.

This clone was counted once. V gene TRBV19 combines with J gene TRBJ1-2, with D unresolved. In germline, CDR1 is LNHDA, CDR2 SQIVND (reference sequence). The ends were cut back, 7 bases at V and 7 bases at J, with 13 bases in the middle. The CDR3 length is 12 residues. The CDR3 nucleotides read TGTGCCAGTATATCGCCCTCAGTTGGCTACACCTTC. Protein: CASISPSVGYTF.

This rearrangement joins TRBV29-1 to TRBJ2-2; perhaps TRBD2 as D (6 bases). Trimming shortened V by 7 bases and J by 8 bases, and 11 bases separated the two germline ends. The CDR3 loop spans 11 amino acids. Looked up from germline, CDR1 is SQVTM and CDR2 is ANQGSEA. The CDR3: CSGASAGELFF. The CDR3 DNA is TGCAGCGGTGCTAGCGCGGGGGAGCTGTTTTTT.

This rearrangement joins TRBV5-4 to TRBJ1-2; possible D gene TRBD1, 5 bases. In germline, CDR1 is SGHNT, CDR2 YYREEE (reference sequence). The germline V and J ends were trimmed by 0 bases and 0 bases, with 15 bases remaining between them. The length of the CDR3 is 17 residues. This chain's CDR3 is CASSLGGVGSANYGYTF. The CDR3, as DNA: TGTGCCAGCAGCTTGGGGGGGGTAGGCAGCGCTAACTATGGCTACACCTTC.

The rearrangement links TRBV3-1 (or the pseudogene TRBV3-2) to TRBJ2-3; TRBD2 matches at 8 bases. This CDR3 spans 16 amino acids. Looked up from germline, CDR1 is LGHDT and CDR2 is YNNKEL (reference sequence). Trimming took 0 bases from V and 7 from J; bases not matched to a gene: 9. The CDR3: CASSQEVSGSLNTQYF. CDR3 in DNA: TGTGCCAGCAGCCAAGAAGTCAGCGGGAGCCTAAATACGCAGTATTTT.

The chain employs TRBV29-1 and TRBJ1-2; 8 bases are shared with TRBD1. The V gene end was trimmed by 4 bases and the J gene end by 2 bases; junction bases not matched to a gene: 3. This CDR3 has 13 amino acids. The V gene's germline CDR1 is SQVTM and CDR2 ANQGSEA. In nucleotides, the CDR3 is TGCAGCGTTGGGACAGGGAGGAACTATGGCTACACCTTC. Protein: CSVGTGRNYGYTF. Together with reference TRBV29-1 and TRBJ1-2, the CDR3 gives the full variable domain: SAVISQKPSRDICQRGTSLTIQCQVDSQVTMMFWYRQQPGQSLTLIATANQGSEATYESGFVIDKFPISRPNLTFSTLTVSNMSPEDSSIYLCSVGTGRNYGYTFGSGTRLTVV.

This clone was recorded once. This chain links TRBV3-1 (or the pseudogene TRBV3-2) with TRBJ1-2, with D possibly TRBD1 on 5 matching bases. The CDR3 spans 13 residues. Trimming stripped 1 base from V and 7 bases from J, with 10 bases between. Germline CDR1 reads LGHDT; CDR2 reads YNNKEL (reference sequence). The CDR3 loop reads CASSQVIGAGYTF. The CDR3, as DNA: TGTGCCAGCAGCCAAGTTATAGGGGCTGGCTACACCTTC.

The V and J genes are TRBV5-6 and TRBJ2-3, with D possibly being TRBD2 (7 bases). Trimming shortened V by 6 bases and J by 4 bases, and 18 bases separated the two germline ends. The CDR3 contains 15 residues. Germline V gene lookup returns CDR1 SGHDT and CDR2 YYEEEE. This chain's CDR3 is CASTGTHTSADTQYF. The CDR3 region has the DNA TGTGCCAGCACCGGGACACACACTAGCGCAGATACGCAGTATTTT.

The sample holds one count of this clone. The genes are TRBV18 and TRBJ1-4; D gene unclear. Trimming cost V 5 bases and J 0 bases, with 13 bases left between them. CDR3 length: 16 residues. Germline CDR1 KGHSH, CDR2 LQKENI. The CDR3 protein is CASSTSAPATNEKLFF. The DNA of the CDR3 is TGTGCCAGCTCAACCAGCGCGCCCGCAACTAATGAAAAACTGTTTTTT.